This TCR beta chain emerged from a study of cytomegalovirus exposure and HLA in healthy donors. The PCR had 60 Vbeta and 13 Jbeta primers. TCRdb keeps only in-frame clones here, not all; method: immunoSEQ multiplex PCR. The repertoire consists of approximately 190,000 clones, with roughly 81% occurring once and the leading ten covering approximately 2.1%. CDR3 length: 12 amino acids. V lost 1 base and J 4 bases, leaving 4 bases between the germline ends. Germline values: CDR1 KGHSH, CDR2 LQKENI. On this clone itself: Other nucleotide sequences in the sample specify the same CDR3.

The gene calls are TRBV18 and TRBJ2-5; D gene unclear. The receptor was isolated from a woman aged 25 to 39 in good health and CMV-seropositive. The sample taken for sequencing was PBMCs. CDR3 nucleotide sequence: TGTGCCAGCTCACCACTCGGAGAGACCCAGTACTTC. This gives the protein CASSPLGETQYF.